The rows below give T cell receptor beta chains drawn from one sample of a study of T cells in Graves' hyperthyroidism and ophthalmopathy. A single record per CDR3 protein comes from TCRdb applying MiXCR to the multiplex PCR reads. Here the sample spans about 400,000 distinct CDR3 sequences, roughly 14% being singletons. Sequenced material: blood. The receptor set was obtained from a young woman with Graves' ophthalmopathy. Both conserved end residues are part of each CDR3. D genes are given only for firm matches. The size of a clone is reported for some rows only, either as once, few or many, or as a class for expanded clones.

v_gene,abundance,d_gene,len,j_gene,CDR3nt,CDR3aa
TRBV5-1,-,-,14,TRBJ2-5,TGCGCCAGCAGCCCCCTATTGGAGGGAGAGACCCAGTACTTC,CASSPLLEGETQYF
TRBV20-1,many,TRBD1,14,TRBJ2-7,TGCAGTGCTAGAGGATCGGGACAGGCCTACGAGCAGTACTTC,CSARGSGQAYEQYF
TRBV6-2/TRBV6-3,-,-,15,TRBJ1-1,TGTGCCAGCGCCCTCGTGGACAATCTAAGGACTGAAGCTTTCTTT,CASALVDNLRTEAFF
TRBV20-1,many,TRBD1,15,TRBJ1-5,TGCAGTGCTAGCAACCGGGACAGGGACAATCAGCCCCAGCATTTT,CSASNRDRDNQPQHF
TRBV28,many,TRBD1,15,TRBJ1-4,TGTGCCAGCAGTACCCCGTTGGGACAGGGACAAAAACTGTTTTTT,CASSTPLGQGQKLFF
TRBV12-3/TRBV12-4,many,-,14,TRBJ2-2,TGTGCCAGCAGGCGTTTCTCGGGCACCGGGGAGCTGTTTTTT,CASRRFSGTGELFF
TRBV6-1,many,TRBD2,15,TRBJ2-1,TGTGCCAGCAGTGAACCCGGGGGGGCCTACAATGAGCAGTTCTTC,CASSEPGGAYNEQFF
TRBV11-2,many,TRBD2,16,TRBJ2-1,TGTGCCAGCAGCTTTAGACTAGCGGGGGACTACAATGAGCAGTTCTTC,CASSFRLAGDYNEQFF
TRBV5-1,few,-,17,TRBJ2-3,TGCGCCAGCAGCCCCGAGTTTCGGGGTAGGGAAACAGATACGCAGTATTTT,CASSPEFRGRETDTQYF
TRBV20-1,many,-,15,TRBJ2-5,TGCAGTGCTAGAGATGGGGGGACCTTACAAGAGACCCAGTACTTC,CSARDGGTLQETQYF
TRBV28,many,-,12,TRBJ1-1,TGTGCCAGCAGCGTACAGGCATCCGGGGCTTTCTTT,CASSVQASGAFF
TRBV4-1,-,-,13,TRBJ2-7,TGCGCCAGCAGCCAAGGACAGACCTACGAGCAGTACTTC,CASSQGQTYEQYF
TRBV6-2/TRBV6-3,few,TRBD2,16,TRBJ2-1,TGTGCCAGCGGAATGGTAGCGGGGGAGACCTGCAATGAGCAGTTCTTC,CASGMVAGETCNEQFF
TRBV5-8,many,-,15,TRBJ2-2,TGTGCCAGCAGCTTGTACGGTTTCTCGACCGGGGAGCTGTTTTTT,CASSLYGFSTGELFF
TRBV6-2/TRBV6-3,many,-,14,TRBJ1-1,TGTGCCAGCAGTTACTCGGCGTGGAACACTGAAGCTTTCTTT,CASSYSAWNTEAFF
TRBV12-3/TRBV12-4,many,-,16,TRBJ1-2,TGTGCCAGCAGTTTTAGCAGCGCAGGGTCTTACTATGGCTACACCTTC,CASSFSSAGSYYGYTF
TRBV20-1,few,-,12,TRBJ2-7,TGCAGTGCTAGAGATCACCCCCCGGAGCAGTACTTC,CSARDHPPEQYF
TRBV14,-,-,12,TRBJ2-7,TGTGCCAGCAGCCAAGAGGACCACGAGCAGTACTTC,CASSQEDHEQYF
TRBV4-1,-,-,16,TRBJ2-3,TGCGCCAGCAGCCTGCGACAGGCCGCAGGAACAGATACGCAGTATTTT,CASSLRQAAGTDTQYF
TRBV27,many,-,15,TRBJ2-7,TGTGCCAGCAGTTTATACTGGGGCAGTCATTACGAGCAGTACTTC,CASSLYWGSHYEQYF
TRBV6-1,many,-,13,TRBJ2-1,TGTGCCAGCAGTAACTACCCCGGGACAGAGCAGTTCTTC,CASSNYPGTEQFF
TRBV12-3/TRBV12-4,-,TRBD1,16,TRBJ1-6,TGTGCCAGCAGGTCCCCGACAGGGGGCCCTTCATCACCCCTCCACTTT,CASRSPTGGPSSPLHF
TRBV5-5,-,-,12,TRBJ2-3,TGTGCCAGCAGAACATTTACAGATACGCAGTATTTT,CASRTFTDTQYF
TRBV6-2/TRBV6-3,few,-,15,TRBJ2-7,TGTGCCAGCAGTTACCGTTCGCGGGGGACATACGAGCAGTACTTC,CASSYRSRGTYEQYF
TRBV28,few,-,16,TRBJ2-4,TGTGCCAGCAGTCCCCATTCTCGACAGATCACAAACATTCAGTACTTC,CASSPHSRQITNIQYF
TRBV14,-,-,13,TRBJ2-3,TGTGCCAGCAGCCGCCTATTCCCGGATACGCAGTATTTT,CASSRLFPDTQYF
TRBV5-8,many,TRBD1,14,TRBJ1-2,TGTGCCAGCAGGACGGGACAGGGGGACTATGGCTACACCTTC,CASRTGQGDYGYTF
TRBV9,-,-,17,TRBJ2-3,TGTGCCAGCAGCCCCTGGGAATATAGAAGAAGCACAGATACGCAGTATTTT,CASSPWEYRRSTDTQYF
TRBV30,many,-,14,TRBJ1-2,TGTGCCTGGAGTGGGATCGGGGCCTCCTATGGCTACACCTTC,CAWSGIGASYGYTF
TRBV7-9,many,-,16,TRBJ2-1,TGTGCCAGCACCTTACTGGCGACCGGGAGTAACAATGAGCAGTTCTTC,CASTLLATGSNNEQFF
TRBV6-1,few,-,13,TRBJ2-7,TGTGCCAGCAGCCCAAGCTTCTGGGGCGAGCAGTACTTC,CASSPSFWGEQYF
TRBV20-1,-,-,16,TRBJ1-6,TGCAGTGCTAAAAGAGGGGCCAGTGGGGGCAATTCACCCCTCCACTTT,CSAKRGASGGNSPLHF
TRBV27,few,-,15,TRBJ1-5,TGTGCCAGCAGTTTCCGGGGCTATAGCAATCAGCCCCAGCATTTT,CASSFRGYSNQPQHF
TRBV4-1,many,TRBD2,15,TRBJ2-2,TGCGCCAGCAGCCAAGAGGGGGGGTACACCGGGGAGCTGTTTTTT,CASSQEGGYTGELFF
TRBV2,few,-,13,TRBJ1-2,TGTGCCAGCAGGGGCCCGGGGATCTATGGCTACACCTTC,CASRGPGIYGYTF
TRBV27,many,TRBD2,16,TRBJ2-1,TGTGCCAGCAGTTTAACTAGCGGTAGCTCCTACAATGAGCAGTTCTTC,CASSLTSGSSYNEQFF
TRBV11-3,-,TRBD2,16,TRBJ2-3,TGTGCCACCTCCCCTTCACTAGCGGTCGGCACAGATACGCAGTATTTT,CATSPSLAVGTDTQYF
TRBV28,many,TRBD1,12,TRBJ1-2,TGTGCCAGCCTCGACAGGGGGTGGGGCTACACCTTC,CASLDRGWGYTF
TRBV2,few,-,15,TRBJ1-5,TGTGCCAGCAGTGAAGCGCGACAGCCCAATCAGCCCCAGCATTTT,CASSEARQPNQPQHF
TRBV5-8,many,TRBD1,16,TRBJ1-1,TGTGCCAGCAGCTCCCGGGACAGGGCTATGAACACTGAAGCTTTCTTT,CASSSRDRAMNTEAFF
TRBV28,many,-,15,TRBJ2-7,TGTGCCAGCAGTTCGAAAGGACATAGCTCCTACGAGCAGTACTTC,CASSSKGHSSYEQYF
TRBV2,many,-,12,TRBJ1-1,TGTGCCAGCAGATGGGGTCGGGGTGAAGCTTTCTTT,CASRWGRGEAFF
TRBV7-8,many,TRBD2,15,TRBJ2-1,TGTGCCAGCAGCCCCCTCCGGGGGGGGTTAAATGAGCAGTTCTTC,CASSPLRGGLNEQFF
TRBV10-2,-,-,14,TRBJ1-5,TGCGCCAGCAGCCGCAGCTCTAGCAATCAGCCCCAGCATTTT,CASSRSSSNQPQHF
TRBV13,-,-,13,TRBJ2-7,TGCGCCAGCAGCCAAGATTCGTACTACGAGCAGTACTTC,CASSQDSYYEQYF
TRBV20-1,few,-,12,TRBJ1-2,TGCAGTGCTAGCCCAACATATCCTGGCTACACCTTC,CSASPTYPGYTF
TRBV6-1,many,TRBD1,16,TRBJ1-6,TGTGCCAGCAGTGGTACAGGGGGAAAGGCGTATTCACCCCTCCACTTT,CASSGTGGKAYSPLHF
TRBV5-4,-,-,15,TRBJ2-1,TGTGCCAGCAGCTTGGCCTTGGTCAGGGAGGTTGAGCAGTTCTTC,CASSLALVREVEQFF
TRBV9,-,-,14,TRBJ2-3,TGTGCCAGCAGCGTAGGTGACTTCACAGATACGCAGTATTTT,CASSVGDFTDTQYF
TRBV27,-,-,15,TRBJ2-1,TGTGCCAGCAGTTTCCGACGGGTCTATGTCCCTGAGCAGTTCTTC,CASSFRRVYVPEQFF
TRBV3-1,many,-,14,TRBJ1-2,TGTGCCAGCAGCCTACAAGGGACAAACAATGGCTACACCTTC,CASSLQGTNNGYTF
TRBV5-4,-,-,14,TRBJ2-3,TGTGCCAGCAGCCTAGTTCGTACCACAGATACGCAGTATTTT,CASSLVRTTDTQYF
TRBV12-3/TRBV12-4,-,-,14,TRBJ1-3,TGTGCCAGCAGTCAGGGCGATGATGGAAACACCATATATTTT,CASSQGDDGNTIYF
TRBV28,many,TRBD1,16,TRBJ2-3,TGTGCCAGCAGTTTATGGGGACAGGGCTCTATAGATACGCAGTATTTT,CASSLWGQGSIDTQYF
TRBV30,-,-,13,TRBJ1-5,TGTGCCTGGAGTGACCGGGGCGGGCAGCCCCAGCATTTT,CAWSDRGGQPQHF